These 4 T cell receptor beta chains originate from one sample sequenced in a study of blood T cells in healthy people across ages. Sample-barcoded 5' priming and a J-beta primer mix drove a second PCR of about 6 to 12 cycles. TCRdb re-derived calls from the 5' RACE reads in MiXCR, one entry per CDR3 protein. The table has over 600,000 distinct CDR3 sequences, roughly 43% seen once; the top ten hold roughly 30%. Specimen: blood. The receptor source for this set is a man aged 80 or over in good health.

This clonotype was found many times. This chain links TRBV5-1 with TRBJ2-1; 13 bases line up with TRBD2. V shed 9 bases and J 0 bases; nucleotides not matched to a gene: 3. CDR1 is SGHRS and CDR2 is YFSETQ in the germline V gene. There are 15 residues in the CDR3. The CDR3 loop reads CATTSGGSSYNEQFF. CDR3 sequence (DNA): TGCGCCACGACTAGCGGGGGGAGCTCCTACAATGAGCAGTTCTTC.

This clonotype was detected ten times or more. The gene calls are TRBV20-1 and TRBJ2-3; D not resolved. Deletions cut 5 bases from V and 5 bases from J, with 8 bases between. Germline lookup yields CDR1 DFQATT and CDR2 SNEGSKA (reference sequence). The CDR3 sequence is 11 residues long. For the CDR3, the DNA is TGCAGTGCTGATTTAGGAGATACGCAGTATTTT. It yields the protein CSADLGDTQYF.

The gene calls are TRBV7-2 and TRBJ1-1; no reliable D call. V shed 1 base and J shed 7 bases, with 16 bases lying between them. Germline assignment: CDR1 SGHTA and CDR2 FQGNSA. There are 15 residues in the CDR3. CDR3 coding DNA: TGTGCCAGCAGCTTAGAATCTACAGCGTACCTTGAAGCTTTCTTT. Amino acids: CASSLESTAYLEAFF.

This clonotype was detected ten times or more. The chain joins TRBV20-1 to TRBJ2-1; TRBD2 aligns across 10 bases. Unmatched junction bases numbered 9, after V lost 3 bases and J lost 10 bases. The CDR3 sequence is 14 residues long. CDR1 and CDR2 from the germline V gene are DFQATT and SNEGSKA (reference sequence). The DNA of the CDR3 is TGCAGTGCTAGTACTAGCGGGATCAGAGGAGAGCAGTTCTTC. This gives the protein CSASTSGIRGEQFF.